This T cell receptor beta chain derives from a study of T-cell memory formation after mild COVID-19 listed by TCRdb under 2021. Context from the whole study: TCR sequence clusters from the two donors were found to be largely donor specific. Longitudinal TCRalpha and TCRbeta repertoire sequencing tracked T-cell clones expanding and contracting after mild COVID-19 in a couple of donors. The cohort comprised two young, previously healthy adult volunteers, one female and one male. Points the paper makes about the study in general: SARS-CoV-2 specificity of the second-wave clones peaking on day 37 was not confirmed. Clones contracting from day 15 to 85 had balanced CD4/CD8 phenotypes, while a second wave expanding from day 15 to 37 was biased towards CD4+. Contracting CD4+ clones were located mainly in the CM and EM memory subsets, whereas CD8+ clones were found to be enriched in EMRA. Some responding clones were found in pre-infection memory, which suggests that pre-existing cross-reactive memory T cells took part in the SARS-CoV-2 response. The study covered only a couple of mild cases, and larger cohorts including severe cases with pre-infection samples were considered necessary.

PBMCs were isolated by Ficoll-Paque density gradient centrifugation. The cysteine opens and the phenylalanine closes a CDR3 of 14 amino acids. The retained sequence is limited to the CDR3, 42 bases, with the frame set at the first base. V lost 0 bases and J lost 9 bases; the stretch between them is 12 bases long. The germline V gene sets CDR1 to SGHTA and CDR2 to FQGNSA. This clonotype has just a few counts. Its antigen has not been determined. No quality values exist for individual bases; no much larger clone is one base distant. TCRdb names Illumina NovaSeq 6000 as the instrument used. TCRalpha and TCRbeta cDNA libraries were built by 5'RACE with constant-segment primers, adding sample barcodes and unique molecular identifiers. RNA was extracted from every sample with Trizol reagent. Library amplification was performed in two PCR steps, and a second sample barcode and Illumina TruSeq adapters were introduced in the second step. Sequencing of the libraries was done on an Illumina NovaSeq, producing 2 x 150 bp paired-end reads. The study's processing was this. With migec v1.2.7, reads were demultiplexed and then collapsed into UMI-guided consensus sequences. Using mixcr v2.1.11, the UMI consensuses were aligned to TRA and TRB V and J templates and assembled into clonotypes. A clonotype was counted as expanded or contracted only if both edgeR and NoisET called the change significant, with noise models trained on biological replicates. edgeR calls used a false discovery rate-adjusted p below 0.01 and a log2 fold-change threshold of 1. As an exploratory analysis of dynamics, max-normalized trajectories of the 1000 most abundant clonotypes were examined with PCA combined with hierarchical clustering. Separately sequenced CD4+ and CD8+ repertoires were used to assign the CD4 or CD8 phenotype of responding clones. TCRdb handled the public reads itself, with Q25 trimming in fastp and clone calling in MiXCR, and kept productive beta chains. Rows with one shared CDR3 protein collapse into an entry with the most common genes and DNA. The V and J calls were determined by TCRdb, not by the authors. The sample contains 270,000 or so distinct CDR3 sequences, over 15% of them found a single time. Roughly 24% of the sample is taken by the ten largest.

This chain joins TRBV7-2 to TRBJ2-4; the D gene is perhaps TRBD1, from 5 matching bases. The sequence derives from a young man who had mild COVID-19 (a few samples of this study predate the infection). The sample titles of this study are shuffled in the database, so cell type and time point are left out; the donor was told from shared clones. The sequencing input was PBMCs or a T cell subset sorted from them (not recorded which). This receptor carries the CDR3 CASSLAGQGSIQYF. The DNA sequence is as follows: TGTGCCAGCAGCTTAGCGGGCCAGGGTAGCATTCAGTACTTC. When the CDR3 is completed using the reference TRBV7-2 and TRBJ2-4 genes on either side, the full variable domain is GAGVSQSPSNKVTEKGKDVELRCDPISGHTALYWYRQSLGQGLEFLIYFQGNSAPDKSGLPSDRFSAERTGGSVSTLTIQRTQQEDSAVYLCASSLAGQGSIQYFGAGTRLSVL.